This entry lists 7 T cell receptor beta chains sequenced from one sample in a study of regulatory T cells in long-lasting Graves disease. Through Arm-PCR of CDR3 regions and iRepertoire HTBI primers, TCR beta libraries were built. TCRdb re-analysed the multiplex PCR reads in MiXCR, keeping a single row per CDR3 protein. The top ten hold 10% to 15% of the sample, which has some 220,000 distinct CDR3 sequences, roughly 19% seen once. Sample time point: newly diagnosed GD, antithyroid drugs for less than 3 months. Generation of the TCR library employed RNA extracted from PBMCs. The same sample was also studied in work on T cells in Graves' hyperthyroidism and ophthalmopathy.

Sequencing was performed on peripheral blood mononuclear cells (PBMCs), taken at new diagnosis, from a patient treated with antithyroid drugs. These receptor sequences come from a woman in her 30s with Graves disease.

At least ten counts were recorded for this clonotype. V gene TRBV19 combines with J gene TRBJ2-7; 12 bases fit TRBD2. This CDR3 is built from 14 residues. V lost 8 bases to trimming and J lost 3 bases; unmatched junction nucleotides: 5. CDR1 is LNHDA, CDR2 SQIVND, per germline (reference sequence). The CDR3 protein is CASGTSGQLYEQYF. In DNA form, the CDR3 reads TGTGCCAGTGGGACTAGCGGGCAGCTCTACGAGCAGTACTTC.

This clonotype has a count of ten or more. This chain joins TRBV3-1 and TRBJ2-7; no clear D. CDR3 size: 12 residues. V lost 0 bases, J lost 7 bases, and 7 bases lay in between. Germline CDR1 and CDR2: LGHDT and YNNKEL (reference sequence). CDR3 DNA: TGTGCCAGCAGCCAAGAACGCTGGGAGCAGTACTTC. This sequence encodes CASSQERWEQYF.

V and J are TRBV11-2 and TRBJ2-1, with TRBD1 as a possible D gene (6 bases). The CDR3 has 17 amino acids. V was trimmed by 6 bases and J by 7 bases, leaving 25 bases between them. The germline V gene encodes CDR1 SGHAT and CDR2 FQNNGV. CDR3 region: CASSPTIQGNGGNEQFF. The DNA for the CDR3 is TGTGCCAGCAGTCCGACTATACAGGGTAATGGTGGGAATGAGCAGTTCTTC.

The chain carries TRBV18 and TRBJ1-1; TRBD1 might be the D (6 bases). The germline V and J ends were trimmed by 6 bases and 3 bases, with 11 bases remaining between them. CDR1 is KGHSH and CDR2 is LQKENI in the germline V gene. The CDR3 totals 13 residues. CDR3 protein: CASSGRGDTEAFF. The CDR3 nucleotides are TGTGCCAGCTCGGGAAGGGGGGACACTGAAGCTTTCTTT.

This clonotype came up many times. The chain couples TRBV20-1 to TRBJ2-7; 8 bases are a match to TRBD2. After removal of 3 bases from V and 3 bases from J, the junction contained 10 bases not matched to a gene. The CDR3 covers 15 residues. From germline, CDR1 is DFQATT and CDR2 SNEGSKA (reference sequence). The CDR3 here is CSASNRERGNYEQYF. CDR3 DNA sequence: TGCAGTGCTAGCAACAGGGAGCGGGGGAACTACGAGCAGTACTTC.

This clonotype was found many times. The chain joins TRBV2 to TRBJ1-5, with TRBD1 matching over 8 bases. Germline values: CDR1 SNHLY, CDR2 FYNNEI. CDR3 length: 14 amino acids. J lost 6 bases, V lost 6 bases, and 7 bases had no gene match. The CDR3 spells CASRLQGEAQPQHF. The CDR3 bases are TGTGCCAGCAGACTACAGGGGGAGGCTCAGCCCCAGCATTTT.

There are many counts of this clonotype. The CDR3 DNA is TGTGCCACCAGCAGAGATGGTGTTAGCACAGATACGCAGTATTTT. Residues: CATSRDGVSTDTQYF. The chain is built from TRBV15 and TRBJ2-3; D remains ambiguous. This CDR3 has 15 amino acids. CDR1 and CDR2 (germline): LNHNV, YYDKDF (reference sequence). Between the trimmed V and J ends, which lost 0 bases and 0 bases, there was a span of 7 bases.